The entry below describes one TCR beta chain. The sample comes from a study of blood T cells in healthy people across ages. Next came a second PCR, run for roughly 6 to 11 cycles, which used a sample-barcoded 5' primer along with a J-beta primer mix. All cDNA molecules were each tagged by a template-switch adaptor with 12 random nucleotides. Sequencing yielded, for each sample, at least 2.5 million paired-end reads carrying CDR3. TCRdb passed the 5' RACE reads through MiXCR, listing each CDR3 protein once. The data hold about 1.4 million distinct CDR3 sequences, with roughly 59% observed a single time. The CDR3 consists of 13 residues. The V gene lost 6 bases and the J gene lost 8 bases, with 16 bases spanning the gap. Germline CDR1 and CDR2: MNHEY and SMNVEV (reference sequence).

Sequenced material: blood. The receptor comes from a man younger than 30 in good health. The chain combines TRBV27 with TRBJ1-2, with D perhaps TRBD1 (6 bases). CDR3 bases: TGTGCCAGCAGCTTACTCAGGGGCTGGGGCTACACCTTC. This translates into CASSLLRGWGYTF.